These T cell receptor beta chains were read from a single sample in a study of T cell changes during pregnancy in multiple sclerosis. Repertoires were generated with immunoSEQ multiplex PCR, while TCRdb's copy carries only in-frame clones and drops some. The table includes roughly 47,000 clones, 75% to 90% detected once. Source: CD8+ T cells from peripheral blood mononuclear cells, taken in the second trimester of pregnancy. These receptor sequences come from a female donor with multiple sclerosis, enrolled in a pregnancy study. CDR3s include the opening cysteine and the closing phenylalanine or tryptophan. The order of the fields is D gene, J gene, clone size, V gene, CDR3 protein, CDR3 DNA. D genes are given only for firm matches. Clone sizes are given selectively: once, few, many, or a class where the clone is expanded.

D gene: TRBD1
J gene: TRBJ1-5
clone size: -
V gene: TRBV7-8
CDR3 protein: CASSLGGTGGHQPQHF
CDR3 DNA: TGTGCCAGCAGCCTAGGCGGGACAGGGGGTCATCAGCCCCAGCATTTT

D gene: -
J gene: TRBJ1-4
clone size: -
V gene: TRBV28
CDR3 protein: CASSLTDGGLNEKLFF
CDR3 DNA: TGTGCCAGCAGTTTGACGGACGGAGGTCTTAATGAAAAACTGTTTTTT

D gene: TRBD1
J gene: TRBJ1-1
clone size: -
V gene: TRBV27
CDR3 protein: CASSLTGGGTEAFF
CDR3 DNA: TGTGCCAGCAGTTTAACAGGGGGCGGCACTGAAGCTTTCTTT

D gene: -
J gene: TRBJ1-2
clone size: few
V gene: TRBV6-4
CDR3 protein: CASSDSGVGYTF
CDR3 DNA: TGTGCCAGCAGTGACTCAGGGGTCGGCTACACCTTC

D gene: TRBD1
J gene: TRBJ1-6
clone size: -
V gene: TRBV5-4
CDR3 protein: CASSVDRGSGSPLHF
CDR3 DNA: TGTGCCAGCAGCGTCGACAGGGGTTCTGGTTCACCCCTCCACTTT

D gene: TRBD1
J gene: TRBJ2-7
clone size: -
V gene: TRBV6-5
CDR3 protein: CASTGQGPYEQYF
CDR3 DNA: TGTGCCAGCACCGGACAGGGTCCCTACGAGCAGTACTTC

D gene: TRBD1
J gene: TRBJ1-2
clone size: -
V gene: TRBV30
CDR3 protein: CAWGGTGESIYGYTF
CDR3 DNA: TGTGCCTGGGGGGGGACAGGGGAATCGATTTATGGCTACACCTTC

D gene: TRBD2
J gene: TRBJ2-5
clone size: -
V gene: TRBV4-2
CDR3 protein: CASSRWGGLAASETQYF
CDR3 DNA: TGTGCCAGCAGCCGCTGGGGAGGACTAGCGGCGTCCGAGACCCAGTACTTC

D gene: TRBD2
J gene: TRBJ2-3
clone size: -
V gene: TRBV6-4
CDR3 protein: CASSGGPEASGVTDTQYF
CDR3 DNA: TGTGCCAGCAGTGGAGGCCCCGAGGCTAGCGGGGTTACAGATACGCAGTATTTT

D gene: TRBD1
J gene: TRBJ2-2
clone size: -
V gene: TRBV19
CDR3 protein: CASSWGQGSTGELFF
CDR3 DNA: TGTGCCAGTAGTTGGGGACAGGGGAGCACCGGGGAGCTGTTTTTT

D gene: -
J gene: TRBJ2-7
clone size: -
V gene: TRBV6-1
CDR3 protein: CASSEGGIYEQYF
CDR3 DNA: TGTGCCAGCAGTGAAGGGGGCATTTACGAGCAGTACTTC

D gene: -
J gene: TRBJ1-1
clone size: -
V gene: TRBV27
CDR3 protein: CASSLSITGNTEAFF
CDR3 DNA: TGTGCCAGCAGTTTATCGATAACAGGGAACACTGAAGCTTTCTTT

D gene: -
J gene: TRBJ1-5
clone size: -
V gene: TRBV30
CDR3 protein: CAWSGVISNQPQHF
CDR3 DNA: TGTGCCTGGAGTGGCGTAATTAGCAATCAGCCCCAGCATTTT

D gene: -
J gene: TRBJ1-6
clone size: many
V gene: TRBV6-1
CDR3 protein: CASSETVWETLNSPLHF
CDR3 DNA: TGTGCCAGCAGTGAGACAGTTTGGGAAACCCTCAATTCACCCCTCCACTTT

D gene: TRBD1
J gene: TRBJ1-1
clone size: -
V gene: TRBV6-6
CDR3 protein: CASRDRDYTEAFF
CDR3 DNA: TGTGCCAGCAGGGACAGGGATTACACTGAAGCTTTCTTT

D gene: -
J gene: TRBJ2-1
clone size: once
V gene: TRBV4-1
CDR3 protein: CASSQNRDNHYNEQFF
CDR3 DNA: TGCGCCAGCAGCCAAAACCGGGACAACCACTACAATGAGCAGTTCTTC

D gene: -
J gene: TRBJ1-6
clone size: -
V gene: TRBV27
CDR3 protein: CASSLNMGGWNSPLHF
CDR3 DNA: TGTGCCAGCAGTCTAAATATGGGAGGGTGGAATTCACCCCTCCACTTT

D gene: TRBD2
J gene: TRBJ2-1
clone size: -
V gene: TRBV15
CDR3 protein: CATSRVVSGIYNEQFF
CDR3 DNA: TGTGCCACCAGCAGAGTGGTTAGCGGGATTTACAATGAGCAGTTCTTC

D gene: -
J gene: TRBJ1-2
clone size: -
V gene: TRBV9
CDR3 protein: CASSVAPLSQGPYGGYTF
CDR3 DNA: TGTGCCAGCAGCGTAGCCCCCCTAAGCCAGGGCCCATACGGCGGCTACACCTTC

D gene: -
J gene: TRBJ1-1
clone size: -
V gene: TRBV18
CDR3 protein: CASSPMLYEKNTEAFF
CDR3 DNA: TGTGCCAGCTCACCGATGCTTTATGAGAAGAACACTGAAGCTTTCTTT

D gene: -
J gene: TRBJ2-7
clone size: -
V gene: TRBV19
CDR3 protein: CASSMGRNYEQYF
CDR3 DNA: TGTGCCAGTAGTATGGGCAGGAACTACGAGCAGTACTTC

D gene: -
J gene: TRBJ2-1
clone size: -
V gene: TRBV13
CDR3 protein: CASEHSNEQFF
CDR3 DNA: TGTGCCAGTGAACACAGCAATGAGCAGTTCTTC

D gene: -
J gene: TRBJ2-5
clone size: -
V gene: TRBV27
CDR3 protein: CASRGLETQYF
CDR3 DNA: TGTGCCAGCCGCGGGCTGGAGACCCAGTACTTC

D gene: -
J gene: TRBJ2-3
clone size: -
V gene: TRBV4-1
CDR3 protein: CASSLFGGRDTQYF
CDR3 DNA: TGCGCCAGCAGCCTATTTGGGGGGAGGGATACGCAGTATTTT

D gene: -
J gene: TRBJ2-2
clone size: -
V gene: TRBV28
CDR3 protein: CATNSLRQGLRDTGELFF
CDR3 DNA: TGTGCCACCAACAGTTTACGGCAGGGATTAAGGGACACCGGGGAGCTGTTTTTT

D gene: TRBD2
J gene: TRBJ2-3
clone size: -
V gene: TRBV30
CDR3 protein: CAWSEGGITDTQYF
CDR3 DNA: TGTGCCTGGAGTGAGGGAGGGATTACGGATACGCAGTATTTT

D gene: TRBD1
J gene: TRBJ1-1
clone size: -
V gene: TRBV9
CDR3 protein: CASSAPDRGDTEAFF
CDR3 DNA: TGTGCCAGCAGCGCGCCGGACAGGGGGGACACTGAAGCTTTCTTT

D gene: TRBD2
J gene: TRBJ2-5
clone size: -
V gene: TRBV9
CDR3 protein: CASSETSGGQTQYF
CDR3 DNA: TGTGCCAGCAGTGAGACTAGCGGGGGTCAGACCCAGTACTTC

D gene: -
J gene: TRBJ1-1
clone size: -
V gene: TRBV10-3
CDR3 protein: CAISEGEGRKGTEAFF
CDR3 DNA: TGTGCCATCAGTGAGGGGGAGGGTCGAAAAGGAACTGAAGCTTTCTTT

D gene: -
J gene: TRBJ2-5
clone size: -
V gene: TRBV13
CDR3 protein: CASSQGRGETQYF
CDR3 DNA: TGTGCCAGCAGCCAAGGACGGGGAGAGACCCAGTACTTC

D gene: -
J gene: TRBJ1-2
clone size: -
V gene: TRBV27
CDR3 protein: CASRPVSVLGGYGYTF
CDR3 DNA: TGTGCCAGCAGGCCGGTCTCGGTCTTGGGGGGCTATGGCTACACCTTC

D gene: -
J gene: TRBJ2-6
clone size: once
V gene: TRBV7-6
CDR3 protein: CASRSWGVTGANVLTF
CDR3 DNA: TGTGCCAGCAGATCTTGGGGGGTAACTGGGGCCAACGTCCTGACTTTC

D gene: -
J gene: TRBJ1-1
clone size: -
V gene: TRBV5-1
CDR3 protein: CASSLETGTEAFF
CDR3 DNA: TGCGCCAGCAGCTTGGAGACAGGCACTGAAGCTTTCTTT

D gene: -
J gene: TRBJ2-7
clone size: -
V gene: TRBV7-2
CDR3 protein: CASTLLTYEQYF
CDR3 DNA: TGTGCCAGCACTCTCCTGACTTACGAGCAGTACTTC

D gene: -
J gene: TRBJ1-6
clone size: -
V gene: TRBV6-1
CDR3 protein: CASSEVFRSSPLHF
CDR3 DNA: TGTGCCAGCAGTGAAGTTTTTCGGAGTTCACCCCTCCACTTT

D gene: -
J gene: TRBJ2-5
clone size: -
V gene: TRBV27
CDR3 protein: CASSLVPGGETQYF
CDR3 DNA: TGTGCCAGCAGTTTAGTTCCTGGAGGGGAGACCCAGTACTTC

D gene: -
J gene: TRBJ2-2
clone size: -
V gene: TRBV13
CDR3 protein: CASSLAFGVGELFF
CDR3 DNA: TGTGCCAGCAGCTTAGCCTTCGGGGTCGGGGAGCTGTTTTTT

D gene: TRBD1
J gene: TRBJ1-6
clone size: -
V gene: TRBV27
CDR3 protein: CASSFTGGVESPLHF
CDR3 DNA: TGTGCCAGCAGTTTTACAGGGGGAGTAGAATCACCCCTCCACTTT

D gene: -
J gene: TRBJ1-1
clone size: -
V gene: TRBV6-5
CDR3 protein: CASSYSTGEAFF
CDR3 DNA: TGTGCCAGCAGTTACTCGACAGGAGAAGCTTTCTTT

D gene: -
J gene: TRBJ1-1
clone size: -
V gene: TRBV6-5
CDR3 protein: CASSYSGQSWIAFF
CDR3 DNA: TGTGCCAGCAGTTACTCGGGGCAGTCTTGGATAGCTTTCTTT

D gene: -
J gene: TRBJ1-2
clone size: -
V gene: TRBV15
CDR3 protein: CATSRDRDYPYGYTF
CDR3 DNA: TGTGCCACCAGCAGAGACCGGGACTACCCGTATGGCTACACCTTC

D gene: -
J gene: TRBJ2-1
clone size: -
V gene: TRBV4-1
CDR3 protein: CASSQVRLDNEQFF
CDR3 DNA: TGCGCCAGCAGCCAAGTTCGGTTGGACAATGAGCAGTTCTTC